This TCR beta chain was observed in a study of T cell changes during pregnancy in multiple sclerosis (dated by TCRdb to the late 2010s). For the wider study: The study looked at changes in the T cell repertoire across pregnancy in women with multiple sclerosis.

A remark on this clone: This receptor's antigen is unknown. No base-level quality is on record; no much larger clone is a single base apart.

Library generation was performed with the immunoSEQ multiplex PCR assay. The immuneACCESS repertoire file appears here via TCRdb, limited to in-frame rearrangements. These files lack a portion of the clones; in checked studies, under half of the deficit traces to unresolved V genes, and the cause of the others is not known. The sample records 70,000 or so clones, about 90% of which are singletons. The ten largest account for almost 0.3% of the sample. For CDR1 and CDR2, the germline V gene lists MGHDK and SYGVNS. V and J lose 8 bases and 6 bases, and a span of 16 bases separates them. Counted from cysteine to phenylalanine, this CDR3 has 14 amino acids. Only the CDR3 DNA stays, 42 bases, in frame from base 1.

This specimen consisted of CD4+ T cells from peripheral blood mononuclear cells, obtained after pregnancy. This chain joins TRBV25-1 to TRBJ2-2, and TRBD1 may be the D gene, going by 5 matching bases. The clonotype originates from a female donor with multiple sclerosis, enrolled in a pregnancy study. The nucleotides read TGTGCCAGCTTATCGAGGCAGGGTTCCGGGGAGCTGTTTTTT. Translation gives CASLSRQGSGELFF. This CDR3, with the reference TRBV25-1 and TRBJ2-2 proteins standing in past its ends, gives the full variable domain EADIYQTPRYLVIGTGKKITLECSQTMGHDKMYWYQQDPGMELHLIHYSYGVNSTEKGDLSSESTVSRIRTEHFPLTLESARPSHTSQYLCASLSRQGSGELFFGEGSRLTVL.